The T cell receptor (beta chain) described here comes from a study of T cells in localized non-small cell lung cancer. The assay was immunoSEQ multiplex PCR, and TCRdb's table has in-frame clones only and misses some. The table lists about 3,700 clones, 20% to 25% of them singletons. This CDR3 contains 15 residues. The trim removed 3 bases at V and 4 bases at J, leaving 2 bases unmatched. CDR1 is SGHNT and CDR2 is YENEEA in the germline V gene. The chain uses TRBV11-3 and TRBJ2-7, with TRBD2 matching 14 bases. The starting material was lung tumor tissue, obtained before any cancer treatment. This receptor was taken from a woman aged 40-69 years with stage I lung adenocarcinoma. The CDR3 loop is CASSLGLAGEYEQYF. The CDR3 nucleotides read TGTGCCAGCAGCTTGGGACTAGCGGGAGAATACGAGCAGTACTTC.